The 24 T cell receptor beta chains in this list originate from one sample, sequenced in a study of T cells in Graves' hyperthyroidism and ophthalmopathy. The TCR beta CDR3 regions underwent amplification using RNA transcripts as the source. The HTBI primer set was used in a first-round RT-PCR of the TCR CDR3. TCRdb reprocessed the multiplex PCR reads via MiXCR and lists one record per CDR3 protein. Found here are 500,000 to 750,000 distinct CDR3 sequences, around 46% of them singletons; the top ten hold approximately 7.5%. Sequences were obtained from peripheral blood or thyroid tissue (not recorded which). These receptors came from a woman aged 18-29 years with Graves' hyperthyroidism.

This clonotype was recorded many times. V is TRBV4-1 and J is TRBJ1-4; tentatively, D is TRBD1 (6 bases). Germline loops: CDR1 MGHRA, CDR2 YSYEKL. The CDR3 spans 16 residues. Between the trimmed V and J ends, which lost 5 bases and 0 bases, there was a span of 13 bases. CDR3 coding DNA: TGCGCCAGCAGCTCCCCTAGACAGGCAACTAATGAAAAACTGTTTTTT. This translates into CASSSPRQATNEKLFF.

V and J are TRBV7-2 and TRBJ1-1; maybe TRBD1 (5 bases). V dropped 1 base and J dropped 0 bases, with 15 bases sitting between them. Germline values: CDR1 SGHTA, CDR2 FQGNSA. The CDR3 covers 17 residues. DNA for the CDR3: TGTGCCAGCAGCTTAGTTCACCAGGGTGGGTTGAACACTGAAGCTTTCTTT. The encoded protein is CASSLVHQGGLNTEAFF.

This clonotype is a singleton in its sample. Relative to the germline gene, one junction end is altered; a read error may explain this. CDR3 residues: CANSTQGANVLTF. CDR3 sequence (DNA): TGTGCCAATAGTACACAGGGGGCCAACGTCCTGACTTTC. V gene TRBV19 combines with J gene TRBJ2-6; D unresolved. Per the germline V gene, CDR1 is LNHDA and CDR2 is SQIVND (reference sequence). The CDR3 totals 13 residues. Using reference TRBV19 and TRBJ2-6 for the parts outside the CDR3, the full variable domain is DGGITQSPKYLFRKEGQNVTLSCEQNLNHDAMYWYRQDPGQGLRLIYYSQIVNDFQKGDIAEGYSVSREKKESFPLTVTSAQKNPTAFYLCANSTQGANVLTFGAGSRLTVL.

This clonotype was counted many times. Lacking the conserved final phenylalanine or tryptophan, this CDR3 likely reflects a read error. Because the CDR3's place on the DNA is in doubt, the DNA is left out and the CDR3 is given as listed by TCRdb. The chain carries TRBV6-2 or TRBV6-3 and TRBJ1-1; the table calls TRBD1, which could not be checked here. A total of 14 residues make up the CDR3, ends included. Germline V gene sequence: CDR1 MNHEY, CDR2 SVGEGT. This chain's CDR3 is CASSYSGGRGPPGV.

At least ten counts were recorded for this clonotype. The gene calls are TRBV19 and TRBJ2-2; D unclear. CDR1 LNHDA and CDR2 SQIVND come from the germline V gene (reference sequence). Trimming pared 3 bases from V and 5 bases from J, leaving 13 bases between. The CDR3 covers 15 residues. CDR3 sequence: CASSMGVGETGELFF. Here the CDR3 DNA reads TGTGCCAGTAGTATGGGTGTAGGAGAAACCGGGGAGCTGTTTTTT.

V gene TRBV5-8 combines with J gene TRBJ1-3, with D unresolved. The CDR3 has 17 amino acids. Trimming cost V 5 bases and J 1 base, with 19 bases left between them. CDR1 SGHTS and CDR2 YDEGEE come from the germline V gene. CDR3 in DNA: TGTGCCAGCAGGCGTGGCCCGGGAGAAAGGTCTGGAAACACCATATATTTT. It translates to CASRRGPGERSGNTIYF.

The chain has TRBV7-2 and TRBJ2-1; a possible D gene is TRBD1 (5 bases). V was clipped by 6 bases and J by 8 bases, with 20 bases between them. The V gene's germline CDR1 is SGHTA and CDR2 FQGNSA. The CDR3 length is 15 residues. CDR3 in amino acids: CASSPNRPIGDEQFF. The CDR3 DNA reads as TGTGCCAGCAGTCCAAACCGACCAATAGGGGATGAGCAGTTCTTC.

This clonotype was seen ten or more times. The rearrangement links TRBV9 to TRBJ2-2, with D perhaps matching TRBD2 (6 bases). The germline CDR1 and CDR2 sequences are SGDLS and YYNGEE. The CDR3 spans 18 residues. Trimming stripped 1 base from V and 4 bases from J, with 20 bases between. The CDR3 bases are TGTGCCAGCAGCGTATTTCCTGGAGTCGGGAGAGGCACCGGGGAGCTGTTTTTT. As protein: CASSVFPGVGRGTGELFF.

The genes are TRBV2 and TRBJ2-1, with 9 bases fitting TRBD1. The CDR3 is 15 residues long. Germline lookup yields CDR1 SNHLY and CDR2 FYNNEI. J lost 6 bases, V lost 2 bases, and 5 bases had no gene match. The CDR3 DNA reads as TGTGCCAGCAGTGAACGGACAGGGGACAGCAATGAGCAGTTCTTC. Translating gives CASSERTGDSNEQFF.

A word on this clonotype: Since a much larger clone is just one base distant, this may be a read error. The V gene is TRBV7-9, the J gene TRBJ1-3, with D perhaps matching TRBD1 (6 bases). This CDR3 spans 16 amino acids. V lost 5 bases and J 0 bases, leaving 14 bases between the germline ends. Germline assignment: CDR1 SEHNR and CDR2 FQNEAQ (reference sequence). The CDR3 DNA reads as TGTGCCAGCAGCATCACGACAGGCCTCTCTGGAAACACCATATATTTT. This encodes CASSITTGLSGNTIYF.

The chain links TRBV7-9 to TRBJ2-7; D remains ambiguous. Looked up from germline, CDR1 is SEHNR and CDR2 is FQNEAQ (reference sequence). This CDR3 region has 14 residues. The V and J ends lost 5 bases and 1 base respectively, with 12 bases between them. For the CDR3, the DNA is TGTGCCAGCAGCCCACCAGACGAGTCCTACGAGCAGTACTTC. As protein: CASSPPDESYEQYF.

The J gene is TRBJ1-1, the V gene TRBV6-1, with a weak D call TRBD1 (5 bases). Looked up from germline, CDR1 is MNHNS and CDR2 is SASEGT. V lost 7 bases and J lost 0, with 15 bases in between. The CDR3 loop spans 15 amino acids. CDR3 nucleotide sequence: TGTGCCAGCACCTGGGACTTTTCTATGAACACTGAAGCTTTCTTT. Protein product: CASTWDFSMNTEAFF.

Of note for this clonotype: Being one base from a much bigger clone, this may be a read error. Here the CDR3 reads CASSYGQGQVGTFYGQYF. In DNA, the CDR3 is TGTGCCAGCAGTTACGGCCAGGGACAGGTTGGAACTTTCTACGGGCAGTACTTC. The chain carries TRBV27 and TRBJ2-7; 8 bases line up with TRBD1. CDR3 length equals 18 residues. The germline CDR1 and CDR2 sequences are MNHEY and SMNVEV (reference sequence).

A note on this clonotype: Because the CDR3's place on the DNA is in doubt, the DNA is left out and the CDR3 is given as listed by TCRdb. CDR3 region: CASSFGSENYEQYFGPGELFF. The chain is built from TRBV7-9 and TRBJ2-2. The CDR3 extends over 21 residues, inclusive of both ends. Looked up from germline, CDR1 is SEHNR and CDR2 is FQNEAQ (reference sequence).

This clonotype was seen many times. V gene TRBV7-3 combines with J gene TRBJ2-5, with a tentative D call TRBD2 (5 bases). Trimming left V 5 bases short and J 0 bases short, with 16 bases between. The CDR3 runs 16 residues. CDR1 is SGHTA and CDR2 is FQGTGA in the germline V gene. CDR3 sequence: CASSPSGGRYQETQYF. CDR3 DNA: TGTGCCAGCAGCCCCTCGGGCGGGCGGTACCAAGAGACCCAGTACTTC.

The genes are TRBV4-1 and TRBJ1-4; a possible D gene is TRBD1 (5 bases). V was trimmed by 0 bases and J by 13 bases, leaving 15 bases between them. CDR3 size: 14 residues. Germline V CDR1 and CDR2: MGHRA, YSYEKL. CDR3 in amino acids: CASSQDYTGRGLFF. Written as DNA, the CDR3 is TGCGCCAGCAGCCAAGATTATACCGGGAGGGGACTGTTTTTT.

This clonotype was recorded at least ten times. The chain has TRBV28 and TRBJ1-5; D uncertain. Trimming pared 4 bases from V and 7 bases from J, leaving 17 bases between. This CDR3 region has 15 residues. The V gene's germline CDR1 is MDHEN and CDR2 SYDVKM. The CDR3 sequence is CASSYDSWSTQPQHF. CDR3 bases: TGTGCCAGCAGTTACGATTCATGGTCGACCCAGCCCCAGCATTTT.

The chain links TRBV7-3 to TRBJ2-2; TRBD2 matches 8 bases. Germline assignment: CDR1 SGHTA and CDR2 FQGTGA. The junction had 13 bases not matched to a gene; V was cut back by 5 bases and J by 8 bases. The CDR3 covers 16 residues. The CDR3 reads CASSQAGDFKTGELFF. In DNA form, the CDR3 reads TGTGCCAGCAGCCAAGCGGGGGACTTCAAAACAGGGGAGCTGTTTTTT.

This clonotype has ten or more counts. The CDR3 loop reads CASSEGGTETYEQYF. For the CDR3, the DNA is TGTGCCAGCAGCGAAGGAGGGACTGAGACCTACGAGCAGTACTTC. The rearrangement uses TRBV5-6 and TRBJ2-7, with D possibly matching TRBD2 (6 bases). The germline CDR1 and CDR2 sequences are SGHDT and YYEEEE. There are 15 residues in the CDR3. The V end lost 4 bases, the J end lost 2 bases, and 16 bases lay between the germline ends.

This clonotype was found many times. The chain combines TRBV7-2 with TRBJ2-7, with D possibly TRBD2 on 6 matching bases. V lost 6 bases to trimming and J lost 6 bases, with 15 bases between them. Germline values: CDR1 SGHTA, CDR2 FQGNSA. This CDR3 is 13 amino acids long. The chain's CDR3 is CASSKREDSEQYF. In DNA, the CDR3 is TGTGCCAGCAGTAAAAGGGAGGACTCCGAGCAGTACTTC.

The chain combines TRBV20-1 with TRBJ2-1, with D unresolved. V was trimmed by 6 bases and J by 10 bases, leaving 13 bases between them. Looked up from germline, CDR1 is DFQATT and CDR2 is SNEGSKA (reference sequence). The CDR3 consists of 11 residues. The CDR3 DNA follows: TGCAGTGCAACTCTAGTGGGGGAGCAGTTCTTC. Translating it yields CSATLVGEQFF.

This clonotype was observed at least ten times. The chain employs TRBV5-1 and TRBJ1-1; 9 nucleotides line up with TRBD1. V shed 4 bases, J shed 4 bases, and the junction held 8 bases outside the gene matches. CDR3 size: 15 residues. The germline V gene has CDR1 SGHRS and CDR2 YFSETQ. The CDR3 sequence is CASSRGTGSTTEAFF. Written as DNA, the CDR3 is TGCGCCAGCAGCCGCGGGACAGGGTCGACCACTGAAGCTTTCTTT. The whole variable domain, remainder taken from reference TRBV5-1 and TRBJ1-1, is KAGVTQTPRYLIKTRGQQVTLSCSPISGHRSVSWYQQTPGQGLQFLFEYFSETQRNKGNFPGRFSGRQFSNSRSEMNVSTLELGDSALYLCASSRGTGSTTEAFFGQGTRLTVV.

The rearrangement joins TRBV6-6 to TRBJ1-5, with no clear D. CDR1 MNHNY and CDR2 SVGAGI come from the germline V gene (reference sequence). V dropped 6 bases and J dropped 5 bases, with 17 bases sitting between them. CDR3 length equals 15 residues. The CDR3 DNA follows: TGTGCCAGCAGCTCCTCTTACGGACGGCATCAGCCCCAGCATTTT. Translated, it gives CASSSSYGRHQPQHF.

Of note for this clonotype: Compared with germline, one end of the junction differs, possibly owing to a read error. The genes are TRBV12-3 or TRBV12-4 and TRBJ1-3; D uncertain. CDR3 length: 14 residues. The CDR3 sequence: CASSLGWGDNTIYF. Here the CDR3 DNA reads TGTGCCAGCAGCCTAGGTTGGGGAGACAACACAATATATTTT.